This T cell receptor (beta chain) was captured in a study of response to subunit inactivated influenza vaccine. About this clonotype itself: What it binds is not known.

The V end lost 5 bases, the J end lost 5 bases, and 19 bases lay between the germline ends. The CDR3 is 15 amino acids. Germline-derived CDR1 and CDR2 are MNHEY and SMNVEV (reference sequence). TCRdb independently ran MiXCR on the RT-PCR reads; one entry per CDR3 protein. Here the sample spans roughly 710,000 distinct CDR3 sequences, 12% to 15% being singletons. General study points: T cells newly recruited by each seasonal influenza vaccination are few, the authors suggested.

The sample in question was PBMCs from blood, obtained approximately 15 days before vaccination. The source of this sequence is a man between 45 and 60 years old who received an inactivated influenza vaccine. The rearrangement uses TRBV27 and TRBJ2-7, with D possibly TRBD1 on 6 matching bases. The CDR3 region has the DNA TGTGCCAGCAGTCCCACAGGGTTTGGGAGAAACGAGCAGTACTTC. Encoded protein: CASSPTGFGRNEQYF.